The next 18 T cell receptor beta chains were all read from a single sample in a study of tumor-infiltrating lymphocytes in primary liver carcinoma. Total RNA (approximately 500 ng) served as template for TCR beta cDNA synthesis primed by a constant-region primer. Amplification in three nested multiplex PCR rounds with slightly modified ARM-PCR gave rise to TCR beta libraries. A C-beta reverse primer and TRBV1-TRBV30 forward primers served in each of the first two PCR rounds, at ten to eleven cycles apiece. TCRdb re-called the multiplex PCR reads with MiXCR, one entry per CDR3 protein. The sample holds roughly 91,000 distinct CDR3 sequences, roughly 69% seen once. Co-extracting RNA and DNA was done with about 20-34 mg of unsorted bulk tissue as input. Input material: liver tumor tissue from sampling region 5. Noted subset: tumor region T5, tumor centre. The source is an older woman with primary liver carcinoma and hepatitis B virus infection.

This clonotype showed up many times. The chain couples TRBV30 to TRBJ1-6; D is undetermined. Germline V gives CDR1 GTSNPN, CDR2 SVGIG (reference sequence). The CDR3 covers 15 residues. V gave up 3 bases and J gave up 9 bases, with 18 bases separating them. CDR3 coding DNA: TGTGCCTGGAGCTTAGACATGGGTTTCCCTTCACCCCTCCACTTT. It encodes CAWSLDMGFPSPLHF.

This chain links TRBV4-1 with TRBJ2-7, with 11 nucleotides matching TRBD1. V shed 10 bases, J shed 2 bases, and the junction held 22 bases outside the gene matches. The CDR3 sequence is 19 residues long. Germline CDR1 reads MGHRA; CDR2 reads YSYEKL. The CDR3 bases are TGCGCCAATAGCCCTCGGGACAGGGGGTCGGGAGTACGGGCCTACGAGCAGTACTTC. It specifies CANSPRDRGSGVRAYEQYF.

This clonotype was detected ten times or more. This sequence joins TRBV28 and TRBJ1-1; 7 bases are shared with TRBD1. In germline, CDR1 is MDHEN, CDR2 SYDVKM. V was pared by 7 bases and J by 4 bases, with 6 bases of the junction left unmatched. This CDR3 has 13 amino acids. This CDR3 reads CASTDRVATEAFF. DNA of the CDR3: TGTGCCAGCACCGACAGGGTAGCCACTGAAGCTTTCTTT. Variable domain in full (rest from reference TRBV28 and TRBJ1-1): DVKVTQSSRYLVKRTGEKVFLECVQDMDHENMFWYRQDPGLGLRLIYFSYDVKMKEKGDIPEGYSVSREKKERFSLILESASTNQTSMYLCASTDRVATEAFFGQGTRLTVV.

Notes on this clonotype: An end of the junction differs from the germline gene, which may be a read error. This chain links TRBV11-3 with TRBJ2-5; D ambiguous. CDR1 is SGHNT and CDR2 is YENEEA in the germline V gene. The CDR3 is made up of 14 amino acids. The CDR3 DNA is TGTGCCAGCAGTTTAGATGGGCCCCAAGAGACCCGGTACTTC. Amino acid sequence: CASSLDGPQETRYF. The entire variable domain, with the rest obtained from reference TRBV11-3 and TRBJ2-5, is as follows: EAGVVQSPRYKIIEKKQPVAFWCNPISGHNTLYWYLQNLGQGPELLIRYENEEAVDDSQLPKDRFSAERLKGVDSTLKIQPAELGDSAVYLCASSLDGPQETRYFGPGTRLLVL.

In its sample, this clonotype was seen a few times. One base away lies a much larger clone, so this may be a sequencing read error. The genes are TRBV7-9 and TRBJ1-2; no reliable D call. CDR3 length: 14 residues. Germline V lookup: CDR1 SEHNR, CDR2 FQNEAQ (reference sequence). Trimming cost V 1 base and J 2 bases, with 8 bases left between them. DNA for the CDR3: TGTGCCAGCAGCTTAGTTGGCCAGAACTATGGCTACACCTTC. This encodes CASSLVGQNYGYTF.

The gene calls are TRBV11-2 and TRBJ2-7, with TRBD2 identical over 11 bases. The germline gives CDR1 SGHAT, CDR2 FQNNGV. Trimming at V came to 8 bases and at J to 7 bases, leaving 13 bases not matched to a gene. There are 15 residues in the CDR3. CDR3 DNA: TGTGCCAGCGGCTCAGGGACTAGCGGTCGTCGGGAGCAGTACTTC. Its translation is CASGSGTSGRREQYF.

Concerning this clonotype: The germline gene is not matched at one end of the junction; a read error may be the cause. This chain links TRBV29-1 with TRBJ1-2; TRBD1 agrees at 9 bases. CDR3 length: 12 residues. Germline V gene sequence: CDR1 SQVTM, CDR2 ANQGSEA. The CDR3 DNA reads TGCAGCCTTGAGGACAGGGGCTATGACTACATCTTC. Translation gives CSLEDRGYDYIF.

A remark on this clonotype: A much larger clone differs by one base, so this may be a read error. As the CDR3 is not closed by the conserved phenylalanine or tryptophan, this likely results from a read error. The chain combines TRBV6-2 or TRBV6-3 with TRBJ2-7; 9 bases line up with TRBD1. J was trimmed by 3 bases and V by 5 bases; bases with no gene match: 5. This CDR3 comprises 14 residues. Germline V lookup: CDR1 MNHEY, CDR2 SVGEGT. The CDR3 here is CASSDGTGIYEQYL. CDR3 nucleotide sequence: TGTGCCAGCAGTGACGGGACAGGGATCTACGAGCAGTACCTC.

The chain combines TRBV5-1 with TRBJ2-1; a possible D gene is TRBD2 (5 bases). V lost 0 bases to trimming and J lost 0 bases, with 10 bases between them. The CDR3 length is 16 residues. The germline V gene encodes CDR1 SGHRS and CDR2 YFSETQ. The CDR3 bases are TGCGCCAGCAGCTTGGTTAGCGATTCCTCCTACAATGAGCAGTTCTTC. Translated, it gives CASSLVSDSSYNEQFF.

This clonotype came up a few times. The chain combines TRBV28 with TRBJ1-1; 8 nucleotides match TRBD1. The CDR3 is made up of 12 amino acids. With 7 bases clipped from V and 10 bases from J, the junction kept 8 bases outside the gene matches. Germline V gene lookup returns CDR1 MDHEN and CDR2 SYDVKM. CDR3 sequence reads: CASTTRTGPAFF. The CDR3 DNA reads as TGTGCCAGCACCACCCGGACAGGGCCAGCTTTCTTT.

This clonotype was seen only once. An end of the junction does not agree with germline; a read error may underlie this. The chain combines TRBV7-9 with TRBJ1-4; TRBD1 agrees at 9 bases. Germline loops: CDR1 SEHNR, CDR2 FQNEAQ (reference sequence). The CDR3 covers 18 residues. The CDR3 nucleotides are TGTGCCAGCAGCTTATCCGCGGGACAGGGAACAGCTAATGAAAAACTGTTCTTT. Translating it yields CASSLSAGQGTANEKLFF.

The chain uses TRBV28 and TRBJ2-3, with D uncertain. Germline V gene data show CDR1 as MDHEN and CDR2 as SYDVKM. This CDR3 is built from 12 residues. The CDR3 nucleotides are TGTATCAGCAGTACGATAACAGATACGCAGTATTTT. Residues: CISSTITDTQYF.

Comment on this clonotype: At one end, the junction sequence differs from germline, possibly due to a read error. The rearrangement joins TRBV6-5 to TRBJ1-1; 8 nucleotides line up with TRBD1. The CDR3 has 14 amino acids. Germline loops: CDR1 MNHEY, CDR2 SVGAGI. The CDR3 region has the DNA TGTGTCAGCAATTCGCAGGGGGCGAACACTGAAGCTTTCTTT. This sequence encodes CVSNSQGANTEAFF.

On this clonotype: One base away lies a much larger clone, so this may be a sequencing read error. The chain has TRBV5-1 and TRBJ2-2, with D perhaps matching TRBD2 (6 bases). This CDR3 contains 13 residues. Germline CDR1 SGHRS, CDR2 YFSETQ. The CDR3 DNA follows: TGCGCCAGCACCCCCGGGAGCACCGGGGAGCTGTCTTTT. Protein product: CASTPGSTGELSF.

In regard to this clonotype: A much larger clone differs by one base, so this may be a read error. The CDR3 ends on some other residue instead of the conserved phenylalanine or tryptophan, so this is likely a read error. The chain uses TRBV10-2 and TRBJ2-1, with 11 bases fitting TRBD2. Germline values: CDR1 WSHSY, CDR2 SAAADI. The V and J ends lost 7 bases and 0 bases, in that order; junction bases with no gene match: 2. CDR3 length equals 15 residues. The CDR3 coding sequence is TGCGCCAGCACCGGGACTAGCGGCTCCTACAATGAGCAGTTCCTC. This sequence encodes CASTGTSGSYNEQFL.

The genes are TRBV7-9 and TRBJ2-1; possible D gene TRBD1, 6 bases. V shed 2 bases and J shed 6 bases, with 17 bases lying between them. Germline V lookup: CDR1 SEHNR, CDR2 FQNEAQ (reference sequence). CDR3 length: 16 residues. The CDR3 DNA reads TGTGCCAGCAGCTTAAAGGGGCAGGGGAGAGGCAATGAGCAGTTCTTC. Protein: CASSLKGQGRGNEQFF.

In regard to this clonotype: Since no conserved phenylalanine or tryptophan closes the CDR3, a read error is the likely cause. The chain is built from TRBV28 and TRBJ1-2; a possible D gene is TRBD1 (6 bases). This CDR3 region has 15 residues. The germline V gene encodes CDR1 MDHEN and CDR2 SYDVKM. The CDR3 nucleotides read TGTGCCAGCAGTCCCCTGGGGGGGCGGAACTATAGCTACACCGTC. Protein product: CASSPLGGRNYSYTV.

The chain has TRBV2 and TRBJ2-1, with 11 bases that match TRBD1. The trim removed 6 bases at V and 7 bases at J, leaving 8 bases unmatched. The germline V gene has CDR1 SNHLY and CDR2 FYNNEI. The CDR3 extends over 15 amino acids. CDR3 nucleotides: TGTGCCAGCAGCCTCGGACAGGGGGCGCGAAATGAGCAGTTCTTC. This codes for CASSLGQGARNEQFF.